This T cell receptor beta chain was documented in a study of T-cell reconstitution after alpha-beta-depleted transplantation in children. The CDR3 contains 14 residues. The V and J ends lost 5 bases and 0 bases respectively, with 8 bases between them. Germline values: CDR1 SGHTA, CDR2 FQGNSA. This clonotype was observed at least ten times. The library targeted TCRbeta and was prepared with unique molecular identifiers. Each CDR3 protein is one row after TCRdb ran MiXCR on the PCR reads. The table lists more than 90,000 distinct CDR3 sequences, roughly 8% of them singletons. This TCR derives from a human donor who donated a stem cell graft to a child with congenital amegakaryocytic thrombocytopenia. The source material was PBMCs from the stem cell graft donor, sampled from the stem cell graft. The chain recombines TRBV7-2 with TRBJ1-3; D is undetermined. The CDR3 region is CASSPYSSGNTIYF. As DNA, the CDR3 is TGTGCCAGCAGCCCTTATTCCTCTGGAAACACCATATATTTT. Full variable domain (remainder filled in from reference TRBV7-2 and TRBJ1-3): GAGVSQSPSNKVTEKGKDVELRCDPISGHTALYWYRQSLGQGLEFLIYFQGNSAPDKSGLPSDRFSAERTGGSVSTLTIQRTQQEDSAVYLCASSPYSSGNTIYFGEGSWLTVV.